The entry below gives a single T cell receptor beta chain sequence along with its context. The time point: blood 2 weeks post-SBRT. Noted treatment: 15 Gy SBRT to primary tumor, nephrectomy 4 weeks later. The patient's renal cell carcinoma had clear cell pathology. These data are taken from a study of radiation and T cells in renal cell carcinoma. TCRdb's table, derived via immunoSEQ multiplex PCR, lists solely in-frame clones and lacks some. Of 100,000 to 150,000 clones in the sample, 85% to 90% were seen once. Germline-derived CDR1 and CDR2 are SGHRS and YFSETQ. V lost 4 bases, J lost 2 bases, and 5 bases stayed unmatched. This CDR3 contains 15 residues.

The chain links TRBV5-1 to TRBJ2-7, with 11 nucleotides matching TRBD2. This sequence was found in a woman in her 70s with renal cell carcinoma. The sample here was blood, taken from a patient whose treatment included radiotherapy and nephrectomy. The CDR3 DNA follows: TGCGCCAGCAGCATGGGACTAGCGGACGCCTACGAGCAGTACTTC. Translation: CASSMGLADAYEQYF.